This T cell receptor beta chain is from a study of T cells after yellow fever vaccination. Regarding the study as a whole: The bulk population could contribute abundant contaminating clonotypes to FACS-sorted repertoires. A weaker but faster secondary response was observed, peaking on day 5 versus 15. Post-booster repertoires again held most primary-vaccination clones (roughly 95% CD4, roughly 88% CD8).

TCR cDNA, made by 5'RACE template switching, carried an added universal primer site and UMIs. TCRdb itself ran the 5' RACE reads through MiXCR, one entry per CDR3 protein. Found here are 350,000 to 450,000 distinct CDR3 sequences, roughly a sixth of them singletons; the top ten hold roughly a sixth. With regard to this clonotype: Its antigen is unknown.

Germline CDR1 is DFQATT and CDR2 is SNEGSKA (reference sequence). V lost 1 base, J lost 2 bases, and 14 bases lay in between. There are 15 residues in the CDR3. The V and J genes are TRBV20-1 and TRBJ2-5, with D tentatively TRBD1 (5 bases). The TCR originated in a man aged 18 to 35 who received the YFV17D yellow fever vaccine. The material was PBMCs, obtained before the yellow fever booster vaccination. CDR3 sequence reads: CSARGEQAKQETQYF. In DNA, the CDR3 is TGCAGTGCTAGAGGGGAACAGGCAAAGCAAGAGACCCAGTACTTC.